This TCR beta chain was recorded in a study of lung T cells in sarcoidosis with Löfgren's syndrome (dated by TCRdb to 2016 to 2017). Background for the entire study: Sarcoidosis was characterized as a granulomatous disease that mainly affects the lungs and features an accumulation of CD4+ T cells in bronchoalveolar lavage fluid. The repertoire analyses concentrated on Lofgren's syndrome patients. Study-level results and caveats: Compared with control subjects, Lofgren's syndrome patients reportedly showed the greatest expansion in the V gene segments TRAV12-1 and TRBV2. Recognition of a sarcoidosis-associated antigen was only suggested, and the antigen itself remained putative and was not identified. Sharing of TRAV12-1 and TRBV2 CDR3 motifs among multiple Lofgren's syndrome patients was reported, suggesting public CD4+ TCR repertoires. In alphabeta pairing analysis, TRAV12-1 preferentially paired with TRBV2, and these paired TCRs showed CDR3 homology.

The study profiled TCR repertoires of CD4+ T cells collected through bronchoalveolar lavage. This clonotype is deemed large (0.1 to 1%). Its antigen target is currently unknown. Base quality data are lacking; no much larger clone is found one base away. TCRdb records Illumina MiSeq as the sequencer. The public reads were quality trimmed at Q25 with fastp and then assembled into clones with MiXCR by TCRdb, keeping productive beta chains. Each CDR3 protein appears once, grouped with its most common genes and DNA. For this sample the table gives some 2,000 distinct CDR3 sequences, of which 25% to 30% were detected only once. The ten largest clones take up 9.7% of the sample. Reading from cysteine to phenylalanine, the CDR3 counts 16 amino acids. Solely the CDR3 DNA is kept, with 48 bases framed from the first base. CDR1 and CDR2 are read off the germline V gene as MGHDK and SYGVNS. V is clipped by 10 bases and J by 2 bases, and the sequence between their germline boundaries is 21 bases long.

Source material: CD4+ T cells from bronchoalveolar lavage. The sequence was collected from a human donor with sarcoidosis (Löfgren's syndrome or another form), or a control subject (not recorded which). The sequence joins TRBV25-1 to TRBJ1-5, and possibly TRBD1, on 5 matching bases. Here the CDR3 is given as CAKPRGVRVGNQPQHF. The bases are TGTGCCAAGCCGCGGGGGGTTCGGGTGGGCAATCAGCCCCAGCATTTT.